This T cell receptor (beta chain) was retrieved from a study of CD8 T cells in ankylosing spondylitis. Study-level results: For ankylosing spondylitis blood, a TCR beta motif of roughly 8 highly homologous variants appeared characteristic. Previous work reported some of these motif variants in the synovial fluid and blood of reactive arthritis. The disease-linked clones had a CD8+ phenotype and low blood frequencies. Significant enrichment of disease-linked clones was reportedly seen in matched ankylosing spondylitis synovial fluid.

The CDR3 runs 14 residues. The germline V gene encodes CDR1 MNHEY and CDR2 SMNVEV (reference sequence). Trimming shortened V by 6 bases and J by 3 bases, and 14 bases separated the two germline ends. This clonotype was detected ten times or more. The antigen is undetermined. As the method for making TCR beta libraries, quantitative 5'-RACE with molecular barcodes was used. TCRdb processed the 5' RACE reads anew with MiXCR; each CDR3 protein has one entry. The sample lists about 510,000 distinct CDR3 sequences, about 5.2% occurring once. Sequenced input: blood, either unsorted or a sorted T cell fraction (not recorded which). The sequence was collected from a male donor with ankylosing spondylitis. The genes are TRBV27 and TRBJ1-1; D uncertain. The CDR3 nucleotides read TGTGCCAGCAGGGCCTGGAGTAGGGACACTGAAGCTTTCTTT. It is translated as CASRAWSRDTEAFF.